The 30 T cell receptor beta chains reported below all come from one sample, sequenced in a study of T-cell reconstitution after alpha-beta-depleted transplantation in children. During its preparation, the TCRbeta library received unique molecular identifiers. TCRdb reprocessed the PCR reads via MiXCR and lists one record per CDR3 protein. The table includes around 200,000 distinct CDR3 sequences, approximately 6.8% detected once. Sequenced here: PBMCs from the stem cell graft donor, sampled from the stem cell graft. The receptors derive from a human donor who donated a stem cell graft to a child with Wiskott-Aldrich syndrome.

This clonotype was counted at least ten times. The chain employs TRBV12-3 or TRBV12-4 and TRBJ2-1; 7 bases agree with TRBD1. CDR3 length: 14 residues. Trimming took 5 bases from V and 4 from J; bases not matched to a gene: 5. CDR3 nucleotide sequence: TGTGCCAGCAGTGGGACAGAACTATACAATGAGCAGTTCTTC. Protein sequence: CASSGTELYNEQFF.

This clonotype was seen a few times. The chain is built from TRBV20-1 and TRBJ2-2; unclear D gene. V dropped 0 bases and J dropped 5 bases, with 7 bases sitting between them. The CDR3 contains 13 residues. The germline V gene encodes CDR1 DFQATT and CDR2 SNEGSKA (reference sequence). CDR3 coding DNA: TGCAGTGCTAGAGATCTCGGGACCGGGGAGCTGTTTTTT. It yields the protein CSARDLGTGELFF.

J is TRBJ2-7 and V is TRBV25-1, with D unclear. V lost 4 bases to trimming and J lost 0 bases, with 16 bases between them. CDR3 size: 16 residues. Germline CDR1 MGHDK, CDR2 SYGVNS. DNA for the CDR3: TGTGCCAGCAGTGGCCCTAATCCCCCGAGCTCCTACGAGCAGTACTTC. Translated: CASSGPNPPSSYEQYF.

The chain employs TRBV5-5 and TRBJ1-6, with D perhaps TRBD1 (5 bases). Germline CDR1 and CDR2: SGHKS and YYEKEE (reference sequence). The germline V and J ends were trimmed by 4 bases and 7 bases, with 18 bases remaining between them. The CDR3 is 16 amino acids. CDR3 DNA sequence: TGTGCCAGCAGCCCGATCGACAGTTTAGTCAATTCACCCCTCCACTTT. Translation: CASSPIDSLVNSPLHF.

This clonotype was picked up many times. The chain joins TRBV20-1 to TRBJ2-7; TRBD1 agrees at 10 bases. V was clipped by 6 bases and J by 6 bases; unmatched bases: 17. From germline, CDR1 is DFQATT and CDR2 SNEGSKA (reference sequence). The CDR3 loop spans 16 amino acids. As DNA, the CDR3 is TGCAGTGCAGAGCCTCTTACCGGGACAGGGGCTCTCGAGCAGTACTTC. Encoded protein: CSAEPLTGTGALEQYF.

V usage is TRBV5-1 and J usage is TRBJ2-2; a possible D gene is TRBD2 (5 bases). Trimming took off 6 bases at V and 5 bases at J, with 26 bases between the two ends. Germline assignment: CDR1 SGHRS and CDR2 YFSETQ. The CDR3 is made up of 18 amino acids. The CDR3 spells CASTNGVQRVRKTGELFF. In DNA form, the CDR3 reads TGCGCCAGCACCAACGGGGTCCAGAGGGTTAGGAAGACCGGGGAGCTGTTTTTT.

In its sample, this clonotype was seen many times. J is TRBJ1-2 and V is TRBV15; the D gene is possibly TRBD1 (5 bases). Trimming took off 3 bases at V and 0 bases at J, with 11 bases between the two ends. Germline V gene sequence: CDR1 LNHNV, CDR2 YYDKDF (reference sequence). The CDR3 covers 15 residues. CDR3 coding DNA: TGTGCCACCAGCAGTGAACCAGGGACTAACTATGGCTACACCTTC. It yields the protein CATSSEPGTNYGYTF.

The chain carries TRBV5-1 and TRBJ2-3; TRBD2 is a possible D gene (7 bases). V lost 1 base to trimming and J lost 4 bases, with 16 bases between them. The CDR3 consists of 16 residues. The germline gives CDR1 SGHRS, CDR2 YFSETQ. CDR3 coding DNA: TGCGCCAGCAGCTTGTACACGCGGGGGCCCCCAGATACGCAGTATTTT. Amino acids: CASSLYTRGPPDTQYF.

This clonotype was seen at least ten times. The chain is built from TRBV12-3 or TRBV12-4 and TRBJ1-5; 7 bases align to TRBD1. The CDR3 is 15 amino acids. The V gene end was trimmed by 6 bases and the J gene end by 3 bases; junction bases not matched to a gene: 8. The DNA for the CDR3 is TGTGCCAGCAGCACTACCGGGACAGACAATCAGCCCCAGCATTTT. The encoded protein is CASSTTGTDNQPQHF.

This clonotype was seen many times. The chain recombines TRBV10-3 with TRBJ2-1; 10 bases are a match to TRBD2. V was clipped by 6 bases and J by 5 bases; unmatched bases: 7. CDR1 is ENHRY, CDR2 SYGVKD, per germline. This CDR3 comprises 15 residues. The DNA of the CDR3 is TGTGCCATCAGCGCCCTAGCGGGGGAGAACAATGAGCAGTTCTTC. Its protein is CAISALAGENNEQFF.

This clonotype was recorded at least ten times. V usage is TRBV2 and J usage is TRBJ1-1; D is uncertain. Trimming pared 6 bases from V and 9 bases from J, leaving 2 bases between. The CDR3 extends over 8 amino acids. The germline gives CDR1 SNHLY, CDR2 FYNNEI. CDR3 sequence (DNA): TGTGCCAGCAGCCAAGCTTTCTTT. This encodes CASSQAFF.

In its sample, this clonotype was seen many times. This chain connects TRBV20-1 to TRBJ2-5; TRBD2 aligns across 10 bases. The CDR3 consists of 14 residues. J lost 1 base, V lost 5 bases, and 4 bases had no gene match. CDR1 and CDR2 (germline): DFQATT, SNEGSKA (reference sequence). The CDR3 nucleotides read TGCAGTGCTTTAGCGGGAGGCCTCCAAGAGACCCAGTACTTC. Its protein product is CSALAGGLQETQYF.

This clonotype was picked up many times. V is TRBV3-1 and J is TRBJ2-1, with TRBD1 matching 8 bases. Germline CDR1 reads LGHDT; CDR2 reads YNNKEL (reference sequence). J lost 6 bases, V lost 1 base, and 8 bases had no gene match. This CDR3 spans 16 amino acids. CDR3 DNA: TGTGCCAGCAGCCAAGTTTACGGACAGGGTGGCAATGAGCAGTTCTTC. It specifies CASSQVYGQGGNEQFF.

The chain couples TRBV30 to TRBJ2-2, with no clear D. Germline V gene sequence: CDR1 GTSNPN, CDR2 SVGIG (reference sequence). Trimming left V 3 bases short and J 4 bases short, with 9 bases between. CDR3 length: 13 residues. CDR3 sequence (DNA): TGTGCCTGGAGGGGTTTGGGCACCGGGGAGCTGTTTTTT. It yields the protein CAWRGLGTGELFF.

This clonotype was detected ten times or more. The CDR3 sequence is CASSLAGGPVGDTQYF. CDR3 DNA sequence: TGCGCCAGCAGCTTGGCGGGAGGGCCAGTTGGAGATACGCAGTATTTT. The chain joins TRBV5-1 to TRBJ2-3; 8 positions match TRBD2. Unmatched junction bases numbered 8, after V lost 0 bases and J lost 5 bases. This CDR3 is 16 amino acids long. The V gene's germline CDR1 is SGHRS and CDR2 YFSETQ.

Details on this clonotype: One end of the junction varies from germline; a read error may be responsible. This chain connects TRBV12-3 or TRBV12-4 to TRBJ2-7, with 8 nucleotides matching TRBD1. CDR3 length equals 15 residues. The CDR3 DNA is TGTGCCAGCAGTGCCACAGGGGGAGGCTCCTGCGAGCAGTACTTC. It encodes CASSATGGGSCEQYF.

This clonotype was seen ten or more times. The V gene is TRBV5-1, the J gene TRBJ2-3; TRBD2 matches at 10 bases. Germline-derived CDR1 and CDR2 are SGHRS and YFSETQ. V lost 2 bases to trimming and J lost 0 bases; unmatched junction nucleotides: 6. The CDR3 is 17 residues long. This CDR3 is CASSLDLLAGSTDTQYF. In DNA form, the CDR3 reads TGCGCCAGCAGCTTAGATCTACTAGCGGGAAGCACAGATACGCAGTATTTT.

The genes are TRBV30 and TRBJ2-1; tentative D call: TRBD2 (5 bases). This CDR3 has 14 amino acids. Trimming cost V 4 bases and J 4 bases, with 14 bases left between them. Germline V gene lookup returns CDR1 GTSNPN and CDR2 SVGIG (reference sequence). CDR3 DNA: TGTGCCTGGAACACTGGCGGGCTTTACAATGAGCAGTTCTTC. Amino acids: CAWNTGGLYNEQFF.

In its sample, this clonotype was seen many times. CDR3 region: CASRSLPGRDTGELFF. The CDR3 nucleotides read TGTGCCAGCAGATCCCTTCCGGGAAGGGACACCGGGGAGCTGTTTTTT. The chain uses TRBV25-1 and TRBJ2-2; D is perhaps TRBD2 (5 bases). The V gene's germline CDR1 is MGHDK and CDR2 SYGVNS. The CDR3 runs 16 residues. V was clipped by 6 bases and J by 3 bases, with 17 bases between them.

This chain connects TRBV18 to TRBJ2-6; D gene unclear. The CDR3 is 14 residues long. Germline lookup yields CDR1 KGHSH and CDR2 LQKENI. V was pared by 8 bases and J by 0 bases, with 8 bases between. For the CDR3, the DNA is TGTGCCAGCCTACAGAGCTCTGGGGCCAACGTCCTGACTTTC. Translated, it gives CASLQSSGANVLTF.

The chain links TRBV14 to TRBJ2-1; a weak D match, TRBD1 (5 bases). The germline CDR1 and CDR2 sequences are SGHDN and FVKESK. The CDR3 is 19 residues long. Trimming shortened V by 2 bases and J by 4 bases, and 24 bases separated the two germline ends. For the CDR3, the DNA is TGTGCCAGCAGCCAAAAGGGGCATCAACCCCAACAACCTTACAATGAGCAGTTCTTC. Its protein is CASSQKGHQPQQPYNEQFF.

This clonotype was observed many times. The CDR3 spells CASSLGGFDQPQHF. The CDR3 DNA reads TGTGCCAGCAGCCTCGGGGGGTTTGATCAGCCCCAGCATTTT. The rearrangement joins TRBV7-9 to TRBJ1-5; D may be TRBD1 (5 bases). Trimming took off 5 bases at V and 5 bases at J, with 13 bases between the two ends. Germline CDR1 and CDR2: SEHNR and FQNEAQ (reference sequence). This CDR3 has 14 amino acids.

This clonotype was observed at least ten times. CDR3 sequence: CANLLSPPYTTRSSYNEQFF. CDR3 bases: TGTGCCAACCTTCTATCCCCCCCCTACACTACCAGGAGCTCCTACAATGAGCAGTTCTTC. V and J are TRBV6-2 or TRBV6-3 and TRBJ2-1; no firm D call. Between the trimmed V and J ends, which lost 10 bases and 0 bases, there was a span of 31 bases. The CDR3 extends over 20 amino acids. Germline loops: CDR1 MNHEY, CDR2 SVGEGT.

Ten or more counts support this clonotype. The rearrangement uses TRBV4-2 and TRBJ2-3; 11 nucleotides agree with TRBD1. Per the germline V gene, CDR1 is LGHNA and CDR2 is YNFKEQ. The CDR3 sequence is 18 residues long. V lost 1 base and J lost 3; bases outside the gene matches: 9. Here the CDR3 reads CASSQGLLDRGRTDTQYF. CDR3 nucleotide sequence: TGTGCCAGCAGCCAAGGTCTTCTGGACAGGGGGCGGACAGATACGCAGTATTTT.

As DNA, the CDR3 is TGTGCCAGCAGTAACCTCATTTTTGGGAGGGGCTACGAGCAGTACTTC. Translation: CASSNLIFGRGYEQYF. The chain carries TRBV6-2 or TRBV6-3 and TRBJ2-7; 7 bases align to TRBD2. V gave up 5 bases and J gave up 3 bases; unmatched junction bases: 13. The CDR3 extends over 16 amino acids. Germline CDR1 reads MNHEY; CDR2 reads SVGEGT.

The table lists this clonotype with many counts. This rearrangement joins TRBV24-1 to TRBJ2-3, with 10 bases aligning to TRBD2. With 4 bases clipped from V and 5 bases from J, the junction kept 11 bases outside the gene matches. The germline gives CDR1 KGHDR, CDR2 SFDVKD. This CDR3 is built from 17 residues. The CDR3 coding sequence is TGTGCCACCAGTGACCGAACCCTAGCGGGAGCTAAAGATACGCAGTATTTT. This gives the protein CATSDRTLAGAKDTQYF.

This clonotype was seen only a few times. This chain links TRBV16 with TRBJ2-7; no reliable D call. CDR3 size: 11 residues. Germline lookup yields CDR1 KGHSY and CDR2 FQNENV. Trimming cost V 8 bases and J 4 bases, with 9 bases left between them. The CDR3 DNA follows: TGTGCCAGCGGAAGGGAATACGAGCAGTACTTC. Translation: CASGREYEQYF.

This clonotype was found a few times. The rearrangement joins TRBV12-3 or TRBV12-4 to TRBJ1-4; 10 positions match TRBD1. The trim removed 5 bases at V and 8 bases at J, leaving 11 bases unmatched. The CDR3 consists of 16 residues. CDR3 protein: CASSPPGQGLGEKLFF. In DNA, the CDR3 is TGTGCCAGCAGTCCCCCGGGACAGGGGCTGGGAGAAAAACTGTTTTTT.

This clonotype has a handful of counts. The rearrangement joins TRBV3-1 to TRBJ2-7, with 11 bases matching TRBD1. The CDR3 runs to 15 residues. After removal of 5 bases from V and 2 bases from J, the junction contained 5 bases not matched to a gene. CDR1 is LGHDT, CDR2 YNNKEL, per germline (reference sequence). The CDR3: CASSLPGQGAYEQYF. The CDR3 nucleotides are TGTGCCAGCAGCTTGCCGGGACAGGGGGCCTACGAGCAGTACTTC.

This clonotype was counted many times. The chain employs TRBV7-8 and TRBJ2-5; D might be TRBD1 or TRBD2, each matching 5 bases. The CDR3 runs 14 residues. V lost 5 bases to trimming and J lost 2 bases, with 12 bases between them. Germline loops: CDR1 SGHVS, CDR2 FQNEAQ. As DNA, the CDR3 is TGTGCCAGCAGCCGTGGGACCCTGCAAGAGACCCAGTACTTC. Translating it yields CASSRGTLQETQYF.